The rows below give T cell receptor beta chains drawn from one sample of a study of long-term antiretroviral therapy in people with HIV. Method: immunoSEQ multiplex PCR; TCRdb's copy keeps in-frame clones and lacks some. The sample holds some 16,000 clones, just over 90% seen once. Source: unsorted PBMCs, taken 0.6 years after starting antiretroviral therapy. The receptor set was obtained from a woman aged 40 to 50 with HIV. Each CDR3 is given with its conserved first and last residue. Each record gives: V gene, CDR3 protein.

TRBV9 | CASSSDREQETQYF
TRBV7-9 | CASSLVRKRGDLGEETQYF
TRBV11-2 | CASSLAVVALAKNIQYF
TRBV9 | CASSVADAGNTIYF
TRBV9 | CASSVGGGEDTYEQYF
TRBV13 | CASRKSGAYEQYF
TRBV5-1 | CASSYSSLKGSGYTF
TRBV5-5 | CASSLELNYGYTF
TRBV4-3 | CASSQDSGPANYGYTF
TRBV7-9 | CASSLQGSGVETQYF
TRBV5-1 | CASSRDNQETQYF
TRBV18 | CASSPKGGALVNEQFF
TRBV6-5 | CASSPLGGVTYEQYF
TRBV10-3 | CASQGNTEAFF
TRBV13 | CASSEMNTEAFF
TRBV10-3 | CAISESSPVGSGNTIYF
TRBV6-5 | CASSYSAGGSGNTIYF
TRBV19 | CASSETGVNYGYTF